This T cell receptor beta chain was found in a study of T cells in Graves' hyperthyroidism and ophthalmopathy (dated by TCRdb to between 2018 and 2020). For context, the study as a whole: Peripheral blood samples were taken at the time of initial diagnosis, prior to any treatment. In six Graves' hyperthyroidism patients, the study also compared T-cell repertoires from thyroid tissue with T-cell repertoires from blood. The 75 to 100 discovery patients were divided at random into training and test sets in a 7:3 ratio. TCR Vbeta CDR3 sequencing of 120 to 150 peripheral blood samples (fewer than 45 ophthalmopathy, 70 to 85 hyperthyroidism and approximately 17 progressor patients) is reported in the paper. A discovery cohort of approximately 100 patients, 43 with Graves' ophthalmopathy and more than 55 with stable Graves' hyperthyroidism, was used to find distinguishing TCR V-J signatures. Once sampling was done, hyperthyroidism patients were given methimazole at a starting dose of 30 mg daily, whereas ophthalmopathy patients were given high-dose intravenous methylprednisolone. Prospective prediction of ophthalmopathy was tested in an independent validation cohort of approximately 18 hyperthyroidism patients and 15 to 17 patients who later progressed to ophthalmopathy. Broader findings and caveats from the paper: A 13 V-J signature model separated ophthalmopathy from stable hyperthyroidism, with around 88% sensitivity and about 81% specificity in cross-validation and 80%/75% in testing. Most expanded thyroid clonotypes (frequency above 0.001) were also detected in blood, a finding suggesting that blood repertoires may reflect thyroid immune responses. In validation, progression to ophthalmopathy was predicted by the model with roughly 69% sensitivity and roughly 76% specificity, a median of roughly 6.4 months before onset. No statistical method was used to set the sample size in advance, and investigators knew the group allocation.

The TCR beta CDR3 regions were amplified from RNA transcripts. The TCR CDR3 was subjected to a first round of RT-PCR using the HTBI primer set and the Qiagen OneStep RT-PCR kit. The libraries were constructed in a second round of multiplex PCR and then size-selected and purified. Sequencing of the libraries was done on an Illumina HiSeq2000 using paired-end 100 bp reads. The study's processing was this. Raw data were processed with SOAPnuke, discarding reads with adapters, uncalled bases, mean Phred below 15, or no exact constant-primer or identifier match. High-quality paired reads were merged using COPE v1.2.5, and each unique nucleotide sequence was defined as a clonotype. Clonotypes were aligned to IMGT TRBV, TRBD and TRBJ reference segments using MiTCR v1.1. The analysis included only V-J combinations with a frequency above 0.0001, which together covered over 98% of the repertoires. A TCS score was defined as the ratio of F50 (clonal expansion) to E x V (chaos), with BLOSUM62-based TCRdist applied between CDR3 peptides within each V-J. Welch's t-statistics and random forest reduced 500 to 550 V-J features to about 12, which were used in a naive Bayes classifier (R e1071). Starting from the raw public reads, TCRdb applied fastp trimming at Q25, assembled clones with MiXCR and retained in-frame beta chains. Merged by CDR3 protein, the rows form single entries marked with the most common genes and DNA. The V and J calls and clone size are TCRdb's, not the authors'. The sample table shows about 640,000 distinct CDR3 sequences, and around 20% are seen once. 30% to 40% of the sample is in the top ten clones.

Trimming at the junction amounts to 3 bases on V and 6 bases on J, and the germline ends lie 15 bases apart. CDR3 length: 15 amino acids, cysteine to phenylalanine. This entry keeps only the CDR3 DNA: 45 bases, framed from base 1. The germline V gene (reference sequence) provides CDR1 GTSNPN and CDR2 SVGIG. In the ophthalmopathy patients, disease was moderately to severely active, with a Clinical Activity Score of 3 or more, a NOSPECS grade of 4 or more, and a duration of less than 3 months. Any patient with an uncontrolled infection, another autoimmune disease, pregnancy or lactation was excluded. Diagnoses were established on the basis of clinical symptoms, serum thyroxine and TRAb, thyroid ultrasound, and orbital computed tomography. Ficoll-Paque density gradient centrifugation was used to isolate PBMCs from 8 to 10 ml of fresh peripheral blood. Trizol reagent was used to extract total RNA, and RNA quality was then checked on an Agilent 2100 Bioanalyzer.

About this clonotype itself: Its antigen is currently not known. Base qualities are not provided; no much larger clone lies one nucleotide away.

The TCR sequence derives from a man aged 25-45 years with Graves' ophthalmopathy. The sequenced sample was blood. The rearranged segments are TRBV30 and TRBJ2-6; a tentative D match to TRBD2 spans 5 bases. The DNA sequence follows: TGTGCCTGGAGGCCGGGGAGTTTTGAGGCCAACGTCCTGACTTTC. Its product reads: CAWRPGSFEANVLTF.